A single T cell receptor (beta chain) is shown here with its context. The method was immunoSEQ multiplex PCR; TCRdb's version includes in-frame clones alone and lacks a portion of them. The table shows tens of thousands of clones, with 90% to 95% occurring only once. This CDR3 comprises 13 residues. The germline gives CDR1 LNHDA, CDR2 SQIVND (reference sequence). V dropped 8 bases and J dropped 6 bases, with 14 bases sitting between them. These data come from a study of technical replicates of blood from several donors. Sequencing used T cells isolated from PBMCs. The receptor was derived from a human donor in good health. V gene TRBV19 combines with J gene TRBJ2-4, with D perhaps TRBD2 (5 bases). CDR3 in amino acids: CASGSGPGNIQYF. The CDR3 DNA follows: TGTGCCAGTGGAAGCGGACCGGGAAACATTCAGTACTTC.